This record covers a single TCR beta chain. Its cognate antigen is unknown. This specimen comes from a study of follicular helper T cells after annual influenza vaccination. Sequenced by immunoSEQ multiplex PCR; TCRdb stores in-frame clones only, minus some. Of approximately 6,700 clones in the sample, over 80% are singletons; the top ten hold about 1.5%. General study points: Change in circulating plasmablasts correlated with ICOS+CD38+ cTfh clonality change. Most later recoveries of Day 7 ICOS+CD38+ clones were ICOS-CD38- cTfh.

The time point denotes: 2015-2016 season, 7 days after influenza vaccination. Sequenced material: CXCR5+ CD38- circulating T follicular helper cells from blood, taken 7 days after influenza vaccination. Subset in this sample: circulating Tfh, non-naive CD4+CXCR5+PD-1+ (ICOS+CD38+ or ICOS-CD38-). The TCR was taken from an adult who received the influenza vaccine.

CDR3 amino acids: CASSLAPADVYEQYF. CDR3 nucleotide sequence: TGTGCCAGCAGCTTAGCGCCAGCGGACGTCTACGAGCAGTACTTC. The chain uses TRBV7-2 and TRBJ2-7, with D maybe TRBD2 (5 bases). The CDR3 is 15 residues long. V was cut by 0 bases and J by 3 bases, with 12 bases left in between. Germline loops: CDR1 SGHTA, CDR2 FQGNSA.